What follows describes a single T cell receptor beta chain. Antigen: not known. At one boundary the junction diverges from the germline segment, which might be a read error. This entry belongs to a study of long-term antiretroviral therapy in people with HIV. Broader study findings: Clones that had undergone expansion before ART prevailed in the repertoire throughout all time points. Information on adherence to ART, viral resistance or therapy changes was unavailable.

Specimens held roughly 0.9-10 million cryopreserved PBMC prior to DNA extraction. Runs used v3.0 of the immunoSEQ assay and were done at survey level. Measured with immunoSEQ multiplex PCR; TCRdb has only the in-frame clones, and not every one. The sample records thousands of clones, roughly 84% being singletons. The germline CDR1 and CDR2 sequences are MGHRA and YSYEKL. This CDR3 contains 11 residues. The clonotype comes from a man in his thirties or forties with HIV. The sample was unsorted PBMCs, taken 0.3 years before starting antiretroviral therapy. The chain carries TRBV4-1 and TRBJ2-7; D is possibly TRBD2 (5 bases). In DNA form, the CDR3 reads TGCGCCAGCAGCCAAGGAGGGAAGCCTAACTTC. Protein product: CASSQGGKPNF.